The 14 T cell receptor beta chains below come from one sample, sequenced in a study of blood T cell repertoires in COVID-19. Measured with immunoSEQ multiplex PCR; TCRdb has only the in-frame clones, and not every one. The table records 80,000 or so clones, roughly 80% of them present only once. What was sequenced was peripheral blood. Every receptor here comes from a woman aged 70-85 years with acute or convalescent COVID-19.

This clone was observed a few times. The chain combines TRBV7-9 with TRBJ1-1, with 7 bases lining up with TRBD1. Germline CDR1 SEHNR, CDR2 FQNEAQ (reference sequence). V gave up 1 base and J gave up 4 bases; unmatched junction bases: 3. The CDR3 loop spans 14 amino acids. CDR3 loop: CASSLGDSVTEAFF. The CDR3 DNA reads as TGTGCCAGCAGCTTAGGGGACAGCGTCACTGAAGCTTTCTTT.

V and J are TRBV11-2 and TRBJ1-1; 7 nucleotides align to TRBD1. Trimming cost V 7 bases and J 7 bases; bases outside gene matches: 6. Germline V CDR1 and CDR2: SGHAT, FQNNGV. The CDR3 is made up of 12 amino acids. This chain's CDR3 is CASTQGGIEAFF. The CDR3 coding sequence is TGTGCCAGCACTCAGGGGGGCATTGAAGCTTTCTTT. The complete variable domain, with remaining parts taken from reference TRBV11-2 and TRBJ1-1, reads EAGVAQSPRYKIIEKRQSVAFWCNPISGHATLYWYQQILGQGPKLLIQFQNNGVVDDSQLPKDRFSAERLKGVDSTLKIQPAKLEDSAVYLCASTQGGIEAFFGQGTRLTVV.

This chain connects TRBV9 to TRBJ1-1; 9 nucleotides match TRBD1. The trim removed 4 bases at V and 3 bases at J, leaving 7 bases unmatched. The CDR3 has 15 residues. From germline, CDR1 is SGDLS and CDR2 YYNGEE. DNA of the CDR3: TGTGCCAGCAGCTCAACCGGGACAGGGTACACTGAAGCTTTCTTT. Translated, it gives CASSSTGTGYTEAFF.

This chain's CDR3 is CASSQHSTGLAGTNEQFF. The DNA of the CDR3 is TGCGCCAGCAGCCAGCACAGTACGGGACTAGCAGGGACTAATGAGCAGTTCTTC. The gene calls are TRBV4-3 and TRBJ2-1; 9 nucleotides match TRBD2. This CDR3 has 18 residues. V dropped 3 bases and J dropped 7; count of bases not matched to a gene: 16. Germline V gives CDR1 LGHNA, CDR2 YSLEER.

The sample holds a few counts of this clone. V and J are TRBV19 and TRBJ1-6; tentatively, D is TRBD1 (6 bases). The germline V gene has CDR1 LNHDA and CDR2 SQIVND (reference sequence). This CDR3 region has 14 residues. V gave up 10 bases and J gave up 1 base, with 11 bases separating them. CDR3 nucleotide sequence: TGTGCCACCAAACAGGGTTCCTATAATTCACCCCTCCACTTT. As protein: CATKQGSYNSPLHF.

The genes are TRBV7-2 and TRBJ2-3; D not certain. Germline CDR1 and CDR2: SGHTA and FQGNSA. V gave up 4 bases and J gave up 0 bases, with 5 bases separating them. The CDR3 runs 13 residues. Written as DNA, the CDR3 is TGTGCCAGCAGCTCTTCTAGCACAGATACGCAGTATTTT. It specifies CASSSSSTDTQYF.

The J gene is TRBJ1-2, the V gene TRBV6-5, with D possibly matching TRBD1 (5 bases). V lost 4 bases, J lost 8 bases, and 14 bases lay in between. CDR1 and CDR2 (germline): MNHEY, SVGAGI. The CDR3 is 13 residues long. CDR3 sequence (DNA): TGTGCCAGCAGTTCACTCAGCAGGGTCGGCTACACCTTC. It specifies CASSSLSRVGYTF.

The chain employs TRBV9 and TRBJ2-7; maybe TRBD1 (6 bases). The CDR3 extends over 14 amino acids. Germline CDR1 and CDR2: SGDLS and YYNGEE. V was pared by 4 bases and J by 4 bases, with 15 bases between. As DNA, the CDR3 is TGTGCCAGCAGCCCAATGGACAGTCTATACGAGCAGTACTTC. Encoded protein: CASSPMDSLYEQYF.

There are a few counts of this clone. The chain is built from TRBV7-2 and TRBJ1-2; the D is unclear. Germline V gene data show CDR1 as SGHTA and CDR2 as FQGNSA. The CDR3 runs to 14 residues. V was cut by 1 base and J by 2 bases, with 8 bases left in between. The CDR3 loop is CASSLDGSNYGYTF. As DNA, the CDR3 is TGTGCCAGCAGCTTAGACGGGTCCAACTATGGCTACACCTTC. The full variable domain, its missing parts supplied by reference TRBV7-2 and TRBJ1-2, is GAGVSQSPSNKVTEKGKDVELRCDPISGHTALYWYRQSLGQGLEFLIYFQGNSAPDKSGLPSDRFSAERTGGSVSTLTIQRTQQEDSAVYLCASSLDGSNYGYTFGSGTRLTVV.

The gene calls are TRBV18 and TRBJ1-5; TRBD1 is a possible D gene (6 bases). There are 15 residues in the CDR3. V lost 3 bases and J 3 bases, leaving 12 bases between the germline ends. The germline V gene has CDR1 KGHSH and CDR2 LQKENI. The CDR3 here is CASSPAGQLNQPQHF. The CDR3 nucleotides read TGTGCCAGCTCACCGGCCGGACAGCTCAATCAGCCCCAGCATTTT. The whole variable domain, filled in from reference TRBV18 and TRBJ1-5, reads NAGVMQNPRHLVRRRGQEARLRCSPMKGHSHVYWYRQLPEEGLKFMVYLQKENIIDESGMPKERFSAEFPKEGPSILRIQQVVRGDSAAYFCASSPAGQLNQPQHFGDGTRLSIL.

This sequence joins TRBV7-2 and TRBJ2-3; D might be TRBD1 (6 bases). CDR1 SGHTA and CDR2 FQGNSA come from the germline V gene. The CDR3 sequence is 15 residues long. V was cut by 5 bases and J by 4 bases, with 16 bases left in between. CDR3 DNA: TGTGCCAGCAGCCCAATTCACAGGGCCTCAGATACGCAGTATTTT. Residues: CASSPIHRASDTQYF.

Here the CDR3 reads CASSLAGSEAFF. Here the CDR3 DNA reads TGTGCCAGCAGCTTGGCAGGTTCTGAAGCTTTCTTT. The rearrangement uses TRBV5-6 and TRBJ1-1; D is unclear. Germline V gene sequence: CDR1 SGHDT, CDR2 YYEEEE. V lost 0 bases, J lost 6 bases, and 6 bases lay in between. The CDR3 extends over 12 amino acids.

The V call is TRBV7-6, the J call TRBJ2-5; D is possibly TRBD1 (6 bases). V was cut by 2 bases and J by 1 base, with 11 bases left in between. Germline CDR1 SGHVS, CDR2 FNYEAQ. The CDR3 extends over 15 amino acids. The CDR3 DNA follows: TGTGCCAGCAGCTTATTAGCGACAGGCCAAGAGACCCAGTACTTC. Translated, it gives CASSLLATGQETQYF.

In this sample, this clone turned up once. This chain joins TRBV6-1 and TRBJ1-5, with 9 bases matching TRBD1. Germline values: CDR1 MNHNS, CDR2 SASEGT. The CDR3 extends over 16 amino acids. The trim removed 3 bases at V and 5 bases at J, leaving 8 bases unmatched. Here the CDR3 DNA reads TGTGCCAGCAGTGAGGGACAGGGACGGACTGATCAGCCCCAGCATTTT. The encoded protein is CASSEGQGRTDQPQHF.